In its sample, the clone carrying this T cell receptor beta chain was seen many times. Its antigen is unknown. Eligible hyperthyroidism cases comprised new diagnoses of under 2 months' duration in individuals aged 18 to 65. These data are taken from a study of Graves' ophthalmopathy and Graves' hyperthyroidism. Overall study results and limits: In predicting ophthalmopathy progression, the model reached around 65% sensitivity and 72.22% specificity.

The CDR3 covers 15 residues. From germline, CDR1 is LNHDA and CDR2 SQIVND (reference sequence). The V end lost 5 bases, the J end lost 0 bases, and 13 bases lay between the germline ends. As the template, RNA transcripts were used to amplify TCR beta CDR3 regions. An opening RT-PCR round employed HTBI primers and preceded a second-round multiplex PCR. Using its own MiXCR run on the multiplex PCR reads, TCRdb lists one record per CDR3 protein. The profile covers 400,000 to 500,000 distinct CDR3 sequences, with 20% to 25% appearing a single time and roughly 3% taken by the ten largest. The specimen sequenced was peripheral blood. This receptor was identified in a woman aged 18-29 years with stable Graves' hyperthyroidism. The chain employs TRBV19 and TRBJ1-1, with D possibly being TRBD1 (5 bases). The CDR3 spells CASSLGRNLNTEAFF. In nucleotides, the CDR3 is TGTGCCAGTAGTTTGGGACGCAACCTGAACACTGAAGCTTTCTTT.